This T cell receptor (beta chain) was observed in a study of T cell repertoires in cytomegalovirus infection. On the study more broadly: Selected CMV epitopes included recently identified HLA-C-restricted ones as well as well-studied HLA-B-restricted ones. Indications of both CMV infection and matching HLA type were provided by public TCR beta signatures. Study-wide points: The ex vivo response was dominated by HLA-C-restricted CMV-specific TCR beta clonotypes. Carriage of CMV together with the relevant HLA was identifiable through cumulative public TCR beta family frequency.

TCRdb itself ran the reads through MiXCR, one entry per CDR3 protein. The sample lists about 130,000 distinct CDR3 sequences; 25% to 35% were seen once. CDR3 length: 14 amino acids. The V gene lost 2 bases and the J gene lost 4 bases, with 10 bases spanning the gap. Germline CDR1 and CDR2: SGHDT and YYEEEE. Comment on this clonotype: Its antigen is not identified.

The TCR comes from a human donor in good health (CMV status not recorded). Some clones in this sample may be carry-over from other donors' samples. The chain has TRBV5-6 and TRBJ1-3; D gene uncertain. Sequenced material: CD8+ T cells from cultured PBMCs, taken from culture after CMV antigen stimulation. The DNA of the CDR3 is TGTGCCAGCAGCTTCGGCCAAGGGGGAAACACCATATATTTT. This translates into CASSFGQGGNTIYF. The full variable domain, completed using reference TRBV5-6 and TRBJ1-3, is DAGVTQSPTHLIKTRGQQVTLRCSPKSGHDTVSWYQQALGQGPQFIFQYYEEEERQRGNFPDRFSGHQFPNYSSELNVNALLLGDSALYLCASSFGQGGNTIYFGEGSWLTVV.